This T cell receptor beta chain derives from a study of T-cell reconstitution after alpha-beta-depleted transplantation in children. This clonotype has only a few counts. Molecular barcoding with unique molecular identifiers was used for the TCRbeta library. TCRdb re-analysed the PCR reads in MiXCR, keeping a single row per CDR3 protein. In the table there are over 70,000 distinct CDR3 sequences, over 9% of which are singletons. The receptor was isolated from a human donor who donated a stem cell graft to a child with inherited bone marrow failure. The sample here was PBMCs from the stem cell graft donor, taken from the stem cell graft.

For the CDR3, the DNA is TGTGCCAGCACCCTCCAAGGGGGGTTGGGCACCGGGGAGCTGTTTTTT. Amino acids: CASTLQGGLGTGELFF. The rearrangement uses TRBV6-1 and TRBJ2-2; D could derive from TRBD1 or TRBD2 (6 bases each). The CDR3 length is 16 residues. Germline V gene lookup returns CDR1 MNHNS and CDR2 SASEGT. V lost 7 bases, J lost 4 bases, and 19 bases lay in between.